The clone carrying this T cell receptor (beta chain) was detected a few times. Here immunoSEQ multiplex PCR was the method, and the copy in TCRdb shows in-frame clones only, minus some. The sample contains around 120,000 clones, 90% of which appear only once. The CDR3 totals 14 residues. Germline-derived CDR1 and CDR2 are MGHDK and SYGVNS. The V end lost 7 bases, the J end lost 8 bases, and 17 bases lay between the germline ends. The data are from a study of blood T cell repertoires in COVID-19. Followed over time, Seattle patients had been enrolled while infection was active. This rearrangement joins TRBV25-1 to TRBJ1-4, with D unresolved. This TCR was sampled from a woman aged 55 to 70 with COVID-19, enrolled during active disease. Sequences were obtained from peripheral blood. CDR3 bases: TGTGCCAGCACGGCAGGCGATCGAACCGAAAAACTGTTTTTT. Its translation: CASTAGDRTEKLFF.